The sequence of this T cell receptor (beta chain) was determined in a study of T cell repertoires in cytomegalovirus infection. Whole-study context: Both CMV infection and a matching HLA type were indicated by public TCR beta signatures.

Trimming took off 1 base at V and 3 bases at J, with 13 bases between the two ends. The germline V gene encodes CDR1 SGHDN and CDR2 FVKESK. CDR3 length: 15 residues. TCRdb re-derived calls from the reads in MiXCR, one entry per CDR3 protein. The sample consists of fewer than 550,000 distinct CDR3 sequences, 16% of them appearing once. The TCR comes from a human donor in good health (CMV status not recorded). Some clones in this sample may be carry-over from other donors' samples. The gene calls are TRBV14 and TRBJ2-7; D perhaps matches TRBD1 (5 bases). Sequenced material: CD8+ T cells from PBMCs. The CDR3 bases are TGTGCCAGCAGCCAAGCCCGAAGACAGCTCTACGAGCAGTACTTC. Amino acids: CASSQARRQLYEQYF. Together with reference TRBV14 and TRBJ2-7, the CDR3 gives the full variable domain: EAGVTQFPSHSVIEKGQTVTLRCDPISGHDNLYWYRRVMGKEIKFLLHFVKESKQDESGMPNNRFLAERTGGTYSTLKVQPAELEDSGVYFCASSQARRQLYEQYFGPGTRLTVT.